Below are 3 T cell receptor beta chains sequenced from a single sample in a study of blood T cells in healthy people across ages. With a J-beta primer mix and a sample-barcoded 5' primer, a second PCR ran about 7 to 12 cycles. TCRdb recomputed calls from the 5' RACE reads with MiXCR, one row per CDR3 protein. The table records 800,000 to 1,300,000 distinct CDR3 sequences, approximately 25% of them present only once. The same data also went into a second study, on T cells of mothers and their children.

The specimen was blood. The receptors were gathered from a girl aged 2-10 years in good health.

This clonotype was counted many times. The chain recombines TRBV3-1 with TRBJ2-7, with no clear D. The CDR3 spans 13 residues. From germline, CDR1 is LGHDT and CDR2 YNNKEL (reference sequence). Trimming stripped 1 base from V and 2 bases from J, with 6 bases between. DNA for the CDR3: TGTGCCAGCAGCCAAGGACTCACCTACGAGCAGTACTTC. This codes for CASSQGLTYEQYF.

The V call is TRBV9, the J call TRBJ2-3; D gene uncertain. Germline loops: CDR1 SGDLS, CDR2 YYNGEE. V shed 4 bases and J shed 0 bases, with 15 bases lying between them. The CDR3 covers 16 residues. The CDR3 bases are TGTGCCAGCAGCACGAGGTATGACGGGAGCACAGATACGCAGTATTTT. Translating it yields CASSTRYDGSTDTQYF. Full variable domain (rest looked up from reference TRBV9 and TRBJ2-3): DSGVTQTPKHLITATGQRVTLRCSPRSGDLSVYWYQQSLDQGLQFLIQYYNGEERAKGNILERFSAQQFPDLHSELNLSSLELGDSALYFCASSTRYDGSTDTQYFGPGTRLTVL.

The chain is built from TRBV20-1 and TRBJ1-5, with TRBD1 matching 7 bases. The CDR3 contains 13 residues. Germline V gene sequence: CDR1 DFQATT, CDR2 SNEGSKA (reference sequence). Germline trimming cut 5 bases from V and 4 bases from J; bases unmatched to any gene: 5. The CDR3 bases are TGCAGTGCTCGCCAGGGGGTAAATCAGCCCCAGCATTTT. It encodes CSARQGVNQPQHF.